What follows are 26 T cell receptor beta chains derived from one specimen sequenced in a study of blood T cell repertoires in COVID-19 (dated by TCRdb to about 2020). To prepare the library, the immunoSEQ multiplex PCR assay was applied. TCRdb took this table from immuneACCESS and kept in-frame rearrangements with V and J called. Such tables lack part of the clones; where checked against another copy, unresolved V genes explain under half of the gap, and the rest is unexplained. For this sample the table gives some 240,000 clones, of which roughly four fifths were detected only once. The top ten clonotypes cover under 4.5% of the sample. Sequenced input: PBMCs or T cells enriched from blood (not recorded which). Receptors were obtained from a young man with acute COVID-19.

This chain joins TRBV6-2 or TRBV6-3 and TRBJ1-2, with TRBD1 identical over 8 bases. In germline, CDR1 is MNHEY, CDR2 SVGEGT. This CDR3 is built from 14 residues. V trimming: 6 bases; J trimming: 10 bases; junction bases outside the gene matches: 13. CDR3 amino acids: CASSRDRSRPHYTF. The CDR3 bases are TGTGCCAGCAGCCGGGACAGGTCACGGCCGCACTACACCTTC.

The V and J genes are TRBV20-1 and TRBJ2-4, with 10 positions matching TRBD1. J gave up 7 bases and V 3 bases, and 12 bases lay outside the gene matches. This CDR3 is built from 16 residues. Germline loops: CDR1 DFQATT, CDR2 SNEGSKA (reference sequence). The CDR3 bases are TGCAGTGCTAGTGCAACATGGGCGGACAGGGGGAACATTCAGTACTTC. It translates to CSASATWADRGNIQYF.

This chain links TRBV5-1 with TRBJ2-3; 7 bases are shared with TRBD1. This CDR3 has 16 amino acids. V gave up 4 bases and J gave up 1 base; unmatched junction bases: 9. Germline CDR1 SGHRS, CDR2 YFSETQ. In nucleotides, the CDR3 is TGCGCCAGCAGCCGGATGACAGGGACGGGCACAGATACGCAGTATTTT. Amino acids: CASSRMTGTGTDTQYF.

The gene calls are TRBV18 and TRBJ1-1; D is ambiguous. CDR3 length equals 16 residues. CDR1 is KGHSH and CDR2 is LQKENI in the germline V gene. Trimming shortened V by 1 base and J by 3 bases, and 15 bases separated the two germline ends. CDR3 amino acids: CASSPQSPTGYTEAFF. The CDR3 region has the DNA TGTGCCAGCTCACCACAAAGCCCGACGGGGTACACTGAAGCTTTCTTT.

The rearrangement uses TRBV29-1 and TRBJ1-2; TRBD1 is a possible D gene (5 bases). V dropped 5 bases and J dropped 0 bases, with 10 bases sitting between them. This CDR3 is 13 amino acids long. Germline-derived CDR1 and CDR2 are SQVTM and ANQGSEA. Here the CDR3 DNA reads TGCAGCGTTAAACCAGGGTCTAACTATGGCTACACCTTC. Translation gives CSVKPGSNYGYTF.

The chain is built from TRBV6-5 and TRBJ1-2; D ambiguous. The germline V and J ends were trimmed by 5 bases and 4 bases, with 11 bases remaining between them. CDR1 is MNHEY, CDR2 SVGAGI, per germline. The CDR3 is 13 residues long. CDR3 residues: CASSPGGGYGYTF. The DNA of the CDR3 is TGTGCCAGCAGTCCCGGTGGAGGCTATGGCTACACCTTC.

The V gene is TRBV30, the J gene TRBJ1-2, with 7 bases aligning to TRBD1. The CDR3 length is 12 residues. With V trimmed by 2 bases and J by 8 bases, 5 bases remained unmatched. The V gene's germline CDR1 is GTSNPN and CDR2 SVGIG (reference sequence). The CDR3 region has the DNA TGTGCCTGGAGTCCAGAAGGGGGCGGCTACACCTTC. This encodes CAWSPEGGGYTF.

The V gene is TRBV24-1, the J gene TRBJ2-2; 11 bases align to TRBD2. V shed 3 bases, J shed 1 base, and the junction held 3 bases outside the gene matches. Germline loops: CDR1 KGHDR, CDR2 SFDVKD. The CDR3 loop spans 17 amino acids. The DNA for the CDR3 is TGTGCCACCAGTGATCCCGGGACTAGCGGGAACACCGGGGAGCTGTTTTTT. It specifies CATSDPGTSGNTGELFF.

This clone appeared a few times. The CDR3: CATSTGGDTGELFF. The CDR3 DNA follows: TGTGCCACCAGCACAGGGGGCGACACCGGGGAGCTGTTTTTT. The J gene is TRBJ2-2, the V gene TRBV15; 8 bases agree with TRBD1. V gave up 4 bases and J gave up 3 bases; unmatched junction bases: 1. The CDR3 consists of 14 residues. Germline V gene sequence: CDR1 LNHNV, CDR2 YYDKDF (reference sequence). The full variable domain, completed using reference TRBV15 and TRBJ2-2, is DAMVIQNPRYQVTQFGKPVTLSCSQTLNHNVMYWYQQKSSQAPKLLFHYYDKDFNNEADTPDNFQSRRPNTSFCFLDIRSPGLGDTAMYLCATSTGGDTGELFFGEGSRLTVL.

The gene calls are TRBV4-1 and TRBJ1-6; a possible D gene is TRBD1 (5 bases). Germline V CDR1 and CDR2: MGHRA, YSYEKL. The CDR3 has 16 residues. The V end was cut by 0 bases, the J end by 1 base, with 7 bases between. This CDR3 is CASSQEGGSYNSPLHF. CDR3 nucleotides: TGCGCCAGCAGCCAAGAGGGGGGATCCTATAATTCACCCCTCCACTTT.

The genes are TRBV27 and TRBJ2-5, with D possibly TRBD1 on 6 matching bases. This CDR3 spans 14 amino acids. Looked up from germline, CDR1 is MNHEY and CDR2 is SMNVEV (reference sequence). V was clipped by 7 bases and J by 3 bases, with 15 bases between them. Here the CDR3 DNA reads TGTGCCAGCACCCTACTCGACAGGAAAGAGACCCAGTACTTC. It codes for CASTLLDRKETQYF.

The chain joins TRBV4-1 to TRBJ2-2; no firm D call. V was clipped by 0 bases and J by 7 bases, with 3 bases between them. Germline loops: CDR1 MGHRA, CDR2 YSYEKL. This CDR3 region has 12 residues. For the CDR3, the DNA is TGCGCCAGCAGCCAAGAACTCGGGGAGCTGTTTTTT. Its protein product is CASSQELGELFF.

The rearrangement uses TRBV10-3 and TRBJ2-5, with TRBD2 matching over 15 bases. Trimming removed 4 bases from V and 2 bases from J; junction bases left unmatched: 2. This CDR3 comprises 16 residues. Germline V lookup: CDR1 ENHRY, CDR2 SYGVKD. The CDR3 DNA reads TGTGCCATCAGTGGGGGACTAGCGGGGGGTCAAGAGACCCAGTACTTC. Its protein product is CAISGGLAGGQETQYF.

The J gene is TRBJ1-4, the V gene TRBV11-2; possibly TRBD1 for D (5 bases). With 7 bases removed from V and 8 bases from J, the gap between germline ends came to 23 bases. CDR1 is SGHAT and CDR2 is FQNNGV in the germline V gene. CDR3 length equals 16 residues. The CDR3 spells CASTPTGGSVVEKLFF. In nucleotides, the CDR3 is TGTGCCAGCACCCCCACGGGGGGAAGCGTTGTCGAAAAACTGTTTTTT.

As DNA, the CDR3 is TGTGCCAGCAGTTTCCTTAGCGGGACCGCTTACAATGAGCAGTTCTTC. Translating gives CASSFLSGTAYNEQFF. The chain recombines TRBV11-1 with TRBJ2-1; 8 positions agree with TRBD2. CDR3 size: 16 residues. The J segment lost 4 bases and the V segment lost 6 bases, leaving 11 bases of the junction unmatched. Germline V lookup: CDR1 SGHAT, CDR2 FQDESV (reference sequence).

The chain joins TRBV24-1 to TRBJ1-5, with 8 bases identical to TRBD1. The CDR3 consists of 14 residues. V gave up 9 bases and J gave up 6 bases; unmatched junction bases: 9. Germline values: CDR1 KGHDR, CDR2 SFDVKD. CDR3 in DNA: TGTGCCACCGCGGACAGGGCTGTGGCTCAGCCCCAGCATTTT. Its protein product is CATADRAVAQPQHF.

The rearrangement links TRBV20-1 to TRBJ1-1; no clear D gene. The length of the CDR3 is 10 residues. Germline V lookup: CDR1 DFQATT, CDR2 SNEGSKA (reference sequence). CDR3 nucleotides: TGCAGGGGCAGACACACTGAAGCTTTCTTT. Translation: CRGRHTEAFF.

This rearrangement joins TRBV27 to TRBJ1-6; TRBD1 aligns across 7 bases. CDR3 size: 14 residues. The V gene end was trimmed by 5 bases and the J gene end by 7 bases; junction bases not matched to a gene: 5. The germline V gene encodes CDR1 MNHEY and CDR2 SMNVEV (reference sequence). CDR3 sequence (DNA): TGTGCCAGCAGTCAAGGGACAGCAAATTCACCCCTCCACTTT. This translates into CASSQGTANSPLHF.

The V and J genes are TRBV2 and TRBJ2-1; TRBD1 matches 10 bases. Germline CDR1 reads SNHLY; CDR2 reads FYNNEI. The CDR3 sequence is 14 residues long. V dropped 6 bases and J dropped 10; count of bases not matched to a gene: 9. CDR3 sequence: CASRRETGGREQFF. The CDR3 DNA follows: TGTGCCAGCAGGAGAGAGACAGGGGGCAGGGAGCAGTTCTTC.

The V call is TRBV7-9, the J call TRBJ2-1, with 7 bases that match TRBD1. Germline values: CDR1 SEHNR, CDR2 FQNEAQ (reference sequence). CDR3 length: 15 residues. The ends lost 7 bases at V and 4 bases at J; junction bases unmatched: 10. CDR3: CASKRQGHSYNEQFF. The CDR3 DNA follows: TGTGCCAGCAAAAGACAGGGACACTCTTACAATGAGCAGTTCTTC.

This clone appeared a single time. The chain combines TRBV19 with TRBJ2-1; the match to TRBD2 covers 11 bases. CDR3 length equals 15 residues. CDR1 is LNHDA and CDR2 is SQIVND in the germline V gene (reference sequence). After removal of 5 bases from V and 4 bases from J, the junction contained 4 bases not matched to a gene. The CDR3 DNA reads as TGTGCCAGTAGTGCGCTAGCGGGAGGTTACAATGAGCAGTTCTTC. It codes for CASSALAGGYNEQFF.

The chain employs TRBV2 and TRBJ2-3, with D possibly TRBD1 on 5 matching bases. The length of the CDR3 is 13 residues. Germline-derived CDR1 and CDR2 are SNHLY and FYNNEI. Trimming pared 3 bases from V and 11 bases from J, leaving 15 bases between. DNA for the CDR3: TGTGCCAGCAGTGATTTACAGGATCAAAAGCAGTATTTT. Residues: CASSDLQDQKQYF.

The V gene is TRBV9, the J gene TRBJ1-2; TRBD1 is a possible D gene (6 bases). V was shortened by 3 bases and J by 4 bases, with 13 bases between the two germline ends. CDR3 size: 14 residues. The germline V gene has CDR1 SGDLS and CDR2 YYNGEE. CDR3 amino acids: CASSARTEPYGYTF. In DNA, the CDR3 is TGTGCCAGCAGCGCCCGGACAGAACCCTATGGCTACACCTTC.

The chain joins TRBV19 to TRBJ2-6; D gene ambiguous. V lost 6 bases, J lost 4 bases, and 13 bases lay in between. Germline V gene lookup returns CDR1 LNHDA and CDR2 SQIVND (reference sequence). CDR3 length equals 15 residues. The CDR3 protein is CASSQNAPGANVLTF. CDR3 DNA: TGTGCCAGTAGCCAGAACGCCCCCGGGGCCAACGTCCTGACTTTC. Full variable domain (rest looked up from reference TRBV19 and TRBJ2-6): DGGITQSPKYLFRKEGQNVTLSCEQNLNHDAMYWYRQDPGQGLRLIYYSQIVNDFQKGDIAEGYSVSREKKESFPLTVTSAQKNPTAFYLCASSQNAPGANVLTFGAGSRLTVL.

The chain links TRBV6-2 or TRBV6-3 to TRBJ2-7; 7 nucleotides line up with TRBD1. The germline V gene has CDR1 MNHEY and CDR2 SVGEGT. The junction had 12 bases not matched to a gene; V was cut back by 6 bases and J by 4 bases. This CDR3 contains 15 residues. CDR3 protein: CASSPLRTGIYEQYV. The DNA for the CDR3 is TGTGCCAGCAGCCCGCTTAGGACAGGCATATACGAGCAGTACGTC.

The gene calls are TRBV6-2 or TRBV6-3 and TRBJ2-2; 13 bases are a match to TRBD2. CDR1 is MNHEY and CDR2 is SVGEGT in the germline V gene. With V trimmed by 5 bases and J by 4 bases, 10 bases remained unmatched. The CDR3 is 18 amino acids. DNA of the CDR3: TGTGCCAGCAGTGCATCGGGACTAGCGGGGATGGTCACCGGGGAGCTGTTTTTT. It is translated as CASSASGLAGMVTGELFF.